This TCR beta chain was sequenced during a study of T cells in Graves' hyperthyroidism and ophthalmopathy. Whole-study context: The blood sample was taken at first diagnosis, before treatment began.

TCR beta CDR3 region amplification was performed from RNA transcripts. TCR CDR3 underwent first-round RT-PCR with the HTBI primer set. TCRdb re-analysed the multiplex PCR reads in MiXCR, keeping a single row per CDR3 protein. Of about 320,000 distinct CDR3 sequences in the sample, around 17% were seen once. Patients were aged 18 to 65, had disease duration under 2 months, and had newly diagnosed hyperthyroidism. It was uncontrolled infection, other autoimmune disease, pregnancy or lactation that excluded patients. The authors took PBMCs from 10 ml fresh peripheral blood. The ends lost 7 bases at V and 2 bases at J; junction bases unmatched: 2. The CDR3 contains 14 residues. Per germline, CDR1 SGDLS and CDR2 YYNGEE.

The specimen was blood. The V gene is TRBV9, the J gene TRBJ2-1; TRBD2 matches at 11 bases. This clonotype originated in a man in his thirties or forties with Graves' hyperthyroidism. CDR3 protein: CASSTSGTYNEQFF. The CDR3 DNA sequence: TGTGCCAGCTCGACTAGCGGGACCTACAATGAGCAGTTCTTC.